This T cell receptor (beta chain) was sequenced for a study of OX40 agonist ivuxolimab in advanced cancers. General notes on the study: Ivuxolimab was an agonistic, fully human IgG2 monoclonal antibody directed against OX40 (CD134), a costimulatory receptor. Intravenous ivuxolimab was administered to patients every 2 weeks at six dose levels: 0.01, 0.1, 0.3, 1.5, 3 and 10 mg/kg. Among the roughly 50 dose-escalation patients, roughly 20 had hepatocellular carcinoma, approximately 15 melanoma, 9 renal cell carcinoma and 9 head and neck cancer. The dose-escalation cohort was approximately 83% male with a mean age of around 62 years, ranging from about 23 to 85. Patients were allowed to have had prior anti-PD-1, anti-PD-L1 or anti-CTLA-4 therapy, and approximately 40% of the dose-escalation patients had previously received checkpoint inhibitors. Partial responses occurred in three dose-escalation patients: two with cutaneous melanoma and one with hepatocellular carcinoma. The point of sequencing TCRbeta in the periphery was to test whether ivuxolimab changed TCR sequence diversity and drove clonal T-cell expansion. The paper reports the monotherapy dose-escalation portion (N = 52 patients) of the phase I ivuxolimab trial. What the research found in general, with its limitations: At doses from 0.1 to 3.0 mg/kg, clonal expansion was seen in both CD4+ and CD8+ blood T cells between baseline and week 6. The antigen specificity of the peripheral T cells that underwent clonal expansion was not determined. In the 0.1-3.0 mg/kg groups, partial responders were among the patients with the lowest normalized peripheral clonal expansion, particularly in CD8+ T cells. After ivuxolimab, more expanded clones were found on average in CD8+ T cells than in CD4+ T cells. Low levels of normalized T-cell clonal expansion were also shown by some nonresponding patients.

A remark on this clone: Its antigen is unknown. Nothing much larger sits one base from this clone, and base qualities are not available.

Patients with a history of autoimmune disease or receiving systemic immunosuppression were excluded from the trial. Peripheral blood for TCR sequencing was collected from all dose cohorts at baseline, on cycle 4 day 1, and on cycle 7 day 1. The samples were taken from a phase I, first-in-human, multicenter, open-label dose-escalation trial of ivuxolimab. The trial enrolled adults with locally advanced or metastatic head and neck squamous cell, hepatocellular, melanoma or renal cell carcinoma. CD4+ and CD8+ T cells were sorted separately from peripheral blood before TCR sequencing. For sequencing of the TCRbeta CDR3 region, genomic DNA was extracted from the sorted cells. The immunoSEQ Assay was used for sequencing of TCRbeta CDR3 regions. TCRdb's version of the immuneACCESS table is confined to in-frame rearrangements and falls short of the full clone set. An unresolved V gene accounts for under half of the shortfall where checked; the remainder is of unknown origin. Counted in this sample were 50,000 to 70,000 clones; over 80% of them appeared once. Clones ranked in the top ten supply under 3.5% of the sample.

Trimming takes 2 bases from V and 4 bases from J, and the germline ends sit 11 bases apart. The germline V gene supplies CDR1 KGHSH and CDR2 LQKENI. Reading from cysteine to phenylalanine, the CDR3 counts 14 amino acids. Only CDR3 DNA remains: 42 bases, in frame from the first base. Sequences were derived from CD4+ or CD8+ T cells sorted from blood, sampled in a trial of the OX40 agonist ivuxolimab. Here the chain combines TRBV18 and TRBJ2-5, with the D call perhaps TRBD1 or TRBD2, as 5 bases match in each case. The sequence derives from an adult with an advanced solid tumor such as melanoma, head and neck, liver or kidney cancer. The DNA sequence is as follows: TGTGCCAGCTCACCAGGAACAGGAGGAGAGACCCAGTACTTC. This encodes CASSPGTGGETQYF.